This T cell receptor (beta chain) was profiled in a study of graft-versus-host responses after intestinal transplantation. Study-wide background: Each transplant was multivisceral, liver-intestinal, or isolated intestinal. Notes on the study in general: GvH clones occurred in recipient marrow; some first appeared in ileum or blood.

Intraepithelial lymphocytes and lamina propria lymphocytes were released through processing of graft tissue. Trimming pared 3 bases from V and 4 bases from J, leaving 4 bases between. Germline CDR1 reads SGHNT; CDR2 reads YENEEA. The CDR3 has 12 amino acids. Here immunoSEQ multiplex PCR was the method, and the copy in TCRdb shows in-frame clones only, minus some. The table lists 7,500 to 10,000 clones, 78% of them singletons. With respect to this clone: Its target is not known.

This sample comprised ileum tissue, obtained about 520 days after intestinal transplant. This chain joins TRBV11-3 and TRBJ2-1, with D hard to call. This TCR derives from a human patient who received an intestinal transplant, so some T cells may come from the graft donor. CDR3 nucleotides: TGTGCCAGCAGCTTTCGATACAATGAGCAGTTCTTC. It specifies CASSFRYNEQFF. The full variable domain, with the rest looked up from reference TRBV11-3 and TRBJ2-1, is EAGVVQSPRYKIIEKKQPVAFWCNPISGHNTLYWYLQNLGQGPELLIRYENEEAVDDSQLPKDRFSAERLKGVDSTLKIQPAELGDSAVYLCASSFRYNEQFFGPGTRLTVL.